A single sample is the source of the 27 T cell receptor beta chains below, sequenced in a study of shared clonotypes between healthy human individuals. Selected positively for CCR7 and CD45RO-negative, naive CD8 cells excluded terminally differentiated effector memory CD45RA+ cells. Profiling relied on immunoSEQ multiplex PCR, and the TCRdb table lists in-frame clones only, not all of them. The sample holds about 2.2 million clones, just over 90% seen once. Sequences were obtained from naive CD8+ T cells from PBMCs. These receptor sequences come from a man younger than 35 in good health. Some clones in this sample may be carry-over from other donors' samples.

The V gene is TRBV4-1, the J gene TRBJ2-1, with a weak D call TRBD2 (5 bases). V was cut by 0 bases and J by 10 bases, with 16 bases left in between. Per the germline V gene, CDR1 is MGHRA and CDR2 is YSYEKL. The CDR3 contains 15 residues. The CDR3 region is CASSQDGGNSGEQFF. CDR3 DNA: TGCGCCAGCAGCCAAGATGGCGGAAACTCGGGGGAGCAGTTCTTC.

This clone showed up just once. The chain carries TRBV10-1 and TRBJ2-2, with unresolved D. The V end lost 4 bases, the J end lost 0 bases, and 6 bases lay between the germline ends. The CDR3 consists of 14 residues. Germline V gene data show CDR1 as WNHNN and CDR2 as SYGVQD (reference sequence). Written as DNA, the CDR3 is TGCGCCAGCAGTGGTTCTACGAACACCGGGGAGCTGTTTTTT. Its translation is CASSGSTNTGELFF.

J is TRBJ1-1 and V is TRBV4-1; a weak D match, TRBD1 (5 bases). V lost 4 bases and J lost 0, with 15 bases in between. Germline V gives CDR1 MGHRA, CDR2 YSYEKL. CDR3 length: 16 amino acids. The chain's CDR3 is CASSPRYGALNTEAFF. CDR3 sequence (DNA): TGCGCCAGCAGCCCAAGATATGGGGCACTGAACACTGAAGCTTTCTTT.

The rearrangement uses TRBV6-1 and TRBJ1-5; a weak D match, TRBD1 (6 bases). This CDR3 spans 12 amino acids. V lost 2 bases to trimming and J lost 15 bases, with 14 bases between them. The germline V gene encodes CDR1 MNHNS and CDR2 SASEGT. CDR3 bases: TGTGCCAGCAGTGAATGGGCGGGGGCCCGGCATTTT. Translation gives CASSEWAGARHF.

The genes are TRBV6-5 and TRBJ1-1; tentatively, D is TRBD1 (6 bases). Trimming removed 8 bases at V and 4 bases at J, with 17 bases between. In germline, CDR1 is MNHEY, CDR2 SVGAGI. This CDR3 spans 14 amino acids. The CDR3 DNA is TGTGCCAGCCGAACCGAAACAGGGATCACTGAAGCTTTCTTT. It yields the protein CASRTETGITEAFF.

The V call is TRBV7-9, the J call TRBJ2-5; D gene ambiguous. The V end lost 1 base, the J end lost 5 bases, and 11 bases lay between the germline ends. The germline CDR1 and CDR2 sequences are SEHNR and FQNEAQ (reference sequence). CDR3 length: 14 amino acids. CDR3 DNA sequence: TGTGCCAGCAGCTTAGAAGGAGTCCGCGAGACCCAGTACTTC. Amino acid sequence: CASSLEGVRETQYF.

This clone was seen once. The chain recombines TRBV28 with TRBJ1-1; D unresolved. The CDR3 covers 13 residues. The V gene's germline CDR1 is MDHEN and CDR2 SYDVKM. V lost 1 base to trimming and J lost 6 bases, with 9 bases between them. The CDR3 loop is CASSLFSVPEAFF. CDR3 in DNA: TGTGCCAGCAGTTTATTTTCTGTCCCTGAAGCTTTCTTT.

Of note for this clone: Other DNA sequences within the sample encode an identical CDR3. V is TRBV9 and J is TRBJ2-7; perhaps D is TRBD1 or TRBD2 (5 bases each). This CDR3 is built from 12 residues. V lost 2 bases, J lost 6 bases, and 9 bases lay in between. Germline values: CDR1 SGDLS, CDR2 YYNGEE. CDR3 protein: CASSVGDREQYF. The CDR3, as DNA: TGTGCCAGCAGCGTGGGGGACCGCGAGCAGTACTTC.

The genes are TRBV7-9 and TRBJ2-7; D is possibly TRBD2 (6 bases). Trimming removed 5 bases at V and 4 bases at J, with 18 bases between. Germline V gene lookup returns CDR1 SEHNR and CDR2 FQNEAQ (reference sequence). This CDR3 has 15 amino acids. The CDR3 spells CASSASGGGVYEQYF. The CDR3 DNA sequence: TGTGCCAGCAGCGCCTCCGGGGGTGGAGTGTACGAGCAGTACTTC.

This chain uses TRBV9 with TRBJ2-7, with TRBD2 as a possible D gene (6 bases). CDR1 SGDLS and CDR2 YYNGEE come from the germline V gene. This CDR3 contains 13 residues. V was shortened by 3 bases and J by 1 base, with 8 bases between the two germline ends. The CDR3 spells CASSGRESYEQYF. The CDR3 region has the DNA TGTGCCAGCAGCGGCCGGGAGTCCTACGAGCAGTACTTC.

Regarding this clone: The sample has other DNA sequences that encode this CDR3 too. V is TRBV27 and J is TRBJ1-1; D possibly corresponds to TRBD1 (5 bases). Trimming stripped 4 bases from V and 1 base from J, with 13 bases between. Germline-derived CDR1 and CDR2 are MNHEY and SMNVEV (reference sequence). The CDR3 runs to 15 residues. DNA of the CDR3: TGTGCCAGCAGTTCGTCGGGTGGGGGGAACACTGAAGCTTTCTTT. It translates to CASSSSGGGNTEAFF.

The chain employs TRBV27 and TRBJ1-4; perhaps TRBD1 as D (6 bases). This CDR3 has 18 residues. V was trimmed by 6 bases and J by 0 bases, leaving 20 bases between them. CDR1 is MNHEY, CDR2 SMNVEV, per germline (reference sequence). This CDR3 is CASRRYPLGGATNEKLFF. The CDR3 region has the DNA TGTGCCAGCAGACGCTACCCCCTAGGGGGTGCAACTAATGAAAAACTGTTTTTT.

CDR3: CASSRNYNEQFF. The CDR3, as DNA: TGTGCCAGCAGCCGAAACTACAATGAGCAGTTCTTC. V and J are TRBV14 and TRBJ2-1; D unclear. Germline assignment: CDR1 SGHDN and CDR2 FVKESK. This CDR3 comprises 12 residues. Trimming shortened V by 4 bases and J by 3 bases, and 4 bases separated the two germline ends.

This clone was observed a single time. The chain carries TRBV6-5 and TRBJ2-2; 7 nucleotides align to TRBD2. Trimming at V came to 6 bases and at J to 4 bases, leaving 5 bases not matched to a gene. The CDR3 is 14 residues long. Germline values: CDR1 MNHEY, CDR2 SVGAGI. CDR3 loop: CASRASGITGELFF. The CDR3 DNA reads TGTGCCAGCAGGGCTAGCGGAATCACCGGGGAGCTGTTTTTT.

This sequence joins TRBV15 and TRBJ1-2; TRBD1 aligns across 8 bases. The V gene's germline CDR1 is LNHNV and CDR2 YYDKDF (reference sequence). CDR3 length: 12 residues. The trim removed 8 bases at V and 5 bases at J, leaving 4 bases unmatched. DNA for the CDR3: TGTGCCACCGGGGACAGGCTTTATGGCTACACCTTC. Encoded protein: CATGDRLYGYTF.

The chain carries TRBV29-1 and TRBJ1-2, with 8 bases matching TRBD1. The V gene's germline CDR1 is SQVTM and CDR2 ANQGSEA. This CDR3 is 14 amino acids long. J gave up 7 bases and V 1 base, and 8 bases lay outside the gene matches. The CDR3 nucleotides read TGCAGCGTTGAAGGGGGGGCAGGGGGCCCTGGCTACACCTTC. Its translation: CSVEGGAGGPGYTF.

The chain couples TRBV9 to TRBJ2-7; possibly TRBD2 for D (6 bases). Trimming removed 3 bases from V and 4 bases from J, with 26 bases in between. Germline V gene data show CDR1 as SGDLS and CDR2 as YYNGEE. The CDR3 is made up of 18 amino acids. Here the CDR3 reads CASSGPVTGSGGVYEQYF. As DNA, the CDR3 is TGTGCCAGCAGCGGACCCGTCACCGGTAGCGGAGGGGTGTACGAGCAGTACTTC.

The rearrangement joins TRBV28 to TRBJ2-3, with D possibly matching TRBD1 (6 bases). The length of the CDR3 is 15 residues. Trimming took 6 bases from V and 1 from J, leaving 14 bases between them. Germline V gene sequence: CDR1 MDHEN, CDR2 SYDVKM. CDR3: CASSPGNRGTDTQYF. The CDR3 DNA is TGTGCCAGCAGCCCAGGAAACAGGGGCACAGATACGCAGTATTTT.

The chain employs TRBV9 and TRBJ2-3; 9 nucleotides line up with TRBD2. The CDR3 loop spans 15 amino acids. J was trimmed by 1 base and V by 4 bases; bases with no gene match: 4. In germline, CDR1 is SGDLS, CDR2 YYNGEE. The CDR3 is CASSTRLAGTDTQYF. DNA of the CDR3: TGTGCCAGCAGCACGAGACTAGCGGGCACAGATACGCAGTATTTT.

This chain joins TRBV27 and TRBJ2-1, with unresolved D. V was cut by 0 bases and J by 8 bases, with 11 bases left in between. The CDR3 spans 14 residues. Germline CDR1 MNHEY, CDR2 SMNVEV (reference sequence). The chain's CDR3 is CASSLSLGWDEQFF. As DNA, the CDR3 is TGTGCCAGCAGTTTATCGTTAGGGTGGGATGAGCAGTTCTTC.

The chain uses TRBV4-1 and TRBJ2-1; 9 bases map to TRBD2. Germline CDR1 is MGHRA and CDR2 is YSYEKL. The CDR3 has 18 amino acids. V lost 4 bases and J lost 8; bases outside the gene matches: 18. As DNA, the CDR3 is TGCGCCAGCAGCCTTTCCTATTTAGTGGCGGGAGGGGGTGATGAGCAGTTCTTC. Residues: CASSLSYLVAGGGDEQFF.

The chain is built from TRBV28 and TRBJ2-1; D perhaps matches TRBD1 (6 bases). The CDR3 covers 16 residues. Trimming removed 5 bases from V and 2 bases from J, with 16 bases in between. Germline CDR1 MDHEN, CDR2 SYDVKM. CDR3: CASSHKAPGAYNEQFF. The CDR3 region has the DNA TGTGCCAGCAGTCACAAAGCTCCAGGGGCCTACAATGAGCAGTTCTTC. Based on the CDR3 plus reference TRBV28 and TRBJ2-1, the full variable domain is DVKVTQSSRYLVKRTGEKVFLECVQDMDHENMFWYRQDPGLGLRLIYFSYDVKMKEKGDIPEGYSVSREKKERFSLILESASTNQTSMYLCASSHKAPGAYNEQFFGPGTRLTVL.

CDR3 nucleotides: TGTGCCACCAGCAGAGAGGGGAGTTGGGAGACCCAGTACTTC. Translating it yields CATSREGSWETQYF. The rearrangement links TRBV15 to TRBJ2-5, with D maybe TRBD2 (5 bases). V was clipped by 0 bases and J by 5 bases, with 10 bases between them. The CDR3 has 14 residues. Germline V gene data show CDR1 as LNHNV and CDR2 as YYDKDF (reference sequence).

The chain couples TRBV7-6 to TRBJ2-7; 7 bases fit TRBD2. From germline, CDR1 is SGHVS and CDR2 FNYEAQ. The CDR3 consists of 15 residues. Trimming took 5 bases from V and 6 from J; bases not matched to a gene: 13. The CDR3 bases are TGTGCCAGCAGCCCCTACCTTGGGGGAGGGGTCGAGCAGTACTTC. Translation: CASSPYLGGGVEQYF.

The gene calls are TRBV6-1 and TRBJ1-2; D gene unclear. With 7 bases removed from V and 4 bases from J, the gap between germline ends came to 10 bases. Germline V gene data show CDR1 as MNHNS and CDR2 as SASEGT. This CDR3 is 12 amino acids long. CDR3 nucleotides: TGTGCCAGCAACCCGGGAGGCTATGGCTACACCTTC. Protein: CASNPGGYGYTF.

The chain employs TRBV29-1 and TRBJ1-2; D might be TRBD1 (5 bases). The CDR3 is 12 residues long. The germline CDR1 and CDR2 sequences are SQVTM and ANQGSEA. V was trimmed by 4 bases and J by 7 bases, leaving 13 bases between them. CDR3 DNA: TGCAGCGTTGGCGGAGGGGCGGTTGGCTACACCTTC. As protein: CSVGGGAVGYTF.

The rearrangement uses TRBV29-1 and TRBJ2-7; possible D gene TRBD1, 5 bases. This CDR3 spans 13 amino acids. V dropped 5 bases and J dropped 0 bases, with 11 bases sitting between them. The germline V gene encodes CDR1 SQVTM and CDR2 ANQGSEA. CDR3: CSVLGAVSYEQYF. The DNA of the CDR3 is TGCAGCGTTTTAGGGGCGGTCTCCTACGAGCAGTACTTC.